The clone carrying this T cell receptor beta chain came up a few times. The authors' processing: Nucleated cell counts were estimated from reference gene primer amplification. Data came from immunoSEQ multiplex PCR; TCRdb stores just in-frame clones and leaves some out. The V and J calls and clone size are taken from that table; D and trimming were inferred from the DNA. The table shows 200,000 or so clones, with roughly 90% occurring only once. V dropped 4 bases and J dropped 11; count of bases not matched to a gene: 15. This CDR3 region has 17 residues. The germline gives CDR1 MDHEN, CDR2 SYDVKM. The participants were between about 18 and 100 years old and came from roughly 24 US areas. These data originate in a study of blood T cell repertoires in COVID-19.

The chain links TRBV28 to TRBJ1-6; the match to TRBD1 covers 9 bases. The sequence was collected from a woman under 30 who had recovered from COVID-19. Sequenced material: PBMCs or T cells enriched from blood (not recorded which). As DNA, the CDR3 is TGTGCCAGCAGTTCTTTACCGGGACAGGGATTGGGGGCACCCCTCCACTTT. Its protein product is CASSSLPGQGLGAPLHF.